The clone carrying this T cell receptor (beta chain) was observed a handful of times. The antigen is not known. The entry originates in a study of cytomegalovirus exposure and HLA in healthy donors. Regarding the study as a whole: Across donors, most TCRs were seen rarely, yet some public ones were widespread. Accounts indicate the classifier identified cytomegalovirus status with strong specificity and sensitivity. According to the study, 160 or so TCR beta chains were cytomegalovirus-associated.

V lost 8 bases, J lost 2 bases, and 2 bases stayed unmatched. This CDR3 spans 13 amino acids. Per germline, CDR1 PRHDT and CDR2 FYEKMQ (reference sequence). Only in-frame clones appear in the TCRdb table, and some are missing; sequencing was by immunoSEQ multiplex PCR. Of approximately 280,000 clones listed, 65% to 90% are singletons. The sample comprised PBMCs. The receptor was derived from a woman between 18 and 29 years old in good health and CMV-seronegative. The gene calls are TRBV13 and TRBJ1-2; 10 bases agree with TRBD1. CDR3 sequence (DNA): TGTGCCAGCTTGGGACAGGGGAACTATGGCTACACCTTC. Amino acid sequence: CASLGQGNYGYTF.